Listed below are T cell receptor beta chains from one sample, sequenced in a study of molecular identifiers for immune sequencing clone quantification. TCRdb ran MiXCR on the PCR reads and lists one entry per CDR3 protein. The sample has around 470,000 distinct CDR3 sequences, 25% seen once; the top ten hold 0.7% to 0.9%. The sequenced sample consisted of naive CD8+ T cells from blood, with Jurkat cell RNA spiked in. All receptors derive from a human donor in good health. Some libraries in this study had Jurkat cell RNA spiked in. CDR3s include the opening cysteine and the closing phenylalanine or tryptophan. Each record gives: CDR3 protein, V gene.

CDR3 protein: CASSFLDTDNGQFF
V gene: TRBV12-3/TRBV12-4

CDR3 protein: CASSLESGRAVDTQYF
V gene: TRBV12-3/TRBV12-4

CDR3 protein: CASSLEGPSVYEQYF
V gene: TRBV7-6

CDR3 protein: CASSLVSPDSGNTIYF
V gene: TRBV7-9

CDR3 protein: CASSLARAELILGTQNQPQHF
V gene: TRBV7-7

CDR3 protein: CSATQVASYEQYF
V gene: TRBV20-1

CDR3 protein: CASSRDVTGAETQYF
V gene: TRBV7-6

CDR3 protein: CASSVGQGVTGELFF
V gene: TRBV9

CDR3 protein: CASSLVGTPNEKLFF
V gene: TRBV6-6

CDR3 protein: CASSAVNPGTGYGYTF
V gene: TRBV19

CDR3 protein: CASSQDRGIYVQPQHF
V gene: TRBV4-1

CDR3 protein: CASSQGSGSNYNEQFF
V gene: TRBV4-1

CDR3 protein: CASSLTGTSDTEAFF
V gene: TRBV5-3

CDR3 protein: CASSSGLAVSSYNEQFF
V gene: TRBV28

CDR3 protein: CASSPLNTDTQYF
V gene: TRBV9

CDR3 protein: CASSLTTSMETQYF
V gene: TRBV7-9

CDR3 protein: CASSFGQGVSGYTF
V gene: TRBV21-1

CDR3 protein: CASSYTPGTGVDTEAFF
V gene: TRBV11-2

CDR3 protein: CASSLVFRDGWGNEQFF
V gene: TRBV7-8

CDR3 protein: CARVPKGVRETQYF
V gene: TRBV21-1

CDR3 protein: CASNPAGEPNEQFF
V gene: TRBV6-6

CDR3 protein: CASSESTGPPGGYEQYF
V gene: TRBV10-2

CDR3 protein: CASLDLAGELGEQFF
V gene: TRBV4-1

CDR3 protein: CASSPVGGSNYGYTF
V gene: TRBV27

CDR3 protein: CSARARGFPAQYF
V gene: TRBV20-1

CDR3 protein: CATGSYEQYF
V gene: TRBV28

CDR3 protein: CASSVAGPSADTQYF
V gene: TRBV9

CDR3 protein: CASSFFTRDNQPQHF
V gene: TRBV28

CDR3 protein: CASSWTGGGSEAFF
V gene: TRBV6-6

CDR3 protein: CSARDQVAGFTDTQYF
V gene: TRBV20-1

CDR3 protein: CASSLGAGDGDTQYF
V gene: TRBV7-2

CDR3 protein: CASSQQGDPWPEAFF
V gene: TRBV5-6

CDR3 protein: CASSYWTLGTSGKETQYF
V gene: TRBV6-2/TRBV6-3

CDR3 protein: CASSQDYASGNTIYF
V gene: TRBV4-2

CDR3 protein: CASSKGSNEQFF
V gene: TRBV13

CDR3 protein: CASSTDQTTNEKLFF
V gene: TRBV5-1

CDR3 protein: CASTPEGARYEQYF
V gene: TRBV7-9

CDR3 protein: CASSQETWAVDTDTQYF
V gene: TRBV4-3

CDR3 protein: CASSQDSTADTQYF
V gene: TRBV4-1

CDR3 protein: CASSDLRQGIGPYTF
V gene: TRBV2

CDR3 protein: CASSLDLASNEQFF
V gene: TRBV5-4

CDR3 protein: CASSPSRQGSPNGYTF
V gene: TRBV19

CDR3 protein: CATSDSSAGQGSTDTQYF
V gene: TRBV24-1

CDR3 protein: CASSFGRAANTGELFF
V gene: TRBV12-3/TRBV12-4

CDR3 protein: CAWGSGGGPYEQYF
V gene: TRBV30

CDR3 protein: CASSLSLGERNQPQHF
V gene: TRBV5-6

CDR3 protein: CASSLPGGGHTDTQYF
V gene: TRBV5-1

CDR3 protein: CASKNGGPEAFF
V gene: TRBV7-9